This is a list of T cell receptor beta chains from one sample in a study of cytomegalovirus exposure and HLA in healthy donors. Repertoires were generated with immunoSEQ multiplex PCR, while TCRdb's copy carries only in-frame clones and drops some. The sample includes 150,000 to 200,000 clones, approximately 78% of them seen just once. The specimen was PBMCs. Receptor source: a woman in her late teens or twenties in good health and CMV-seronegative. Both conserved end residues are part of each CDR3. A D gene is named only where the DNA matches it firmly. Some rows mark clone size as missing; the rest say once, few, many or name a class of expanded clone.

j_call clone_size v_call d_call cdr3_length cdr3_aa cdr3_nt
TRBJ2-3 - TRBV11-3 - 14 CASSATISTDTQYF TGTGCCAGCAGCGCGACTATTAGCACAGATACGCAGTATTTT
TRBJ2-7 few TRBV7-2 - 12 CASSSGFYEQYF TGTGCCAGCAGCTCAGGGTTCTACGAGCAGTACTTC
TRBJ2-1 - TRBV9 - 14 CASSVGQSGREQFF TGTGCCAGCAGCGTAGGCCAATCGGGTCGTGAGCAGTTCTTC
TRBJ1-3 - TRBV27 - 15 CASSPFIQSGNTIYF TGTGCCAGCAGTCCATTCATACAGTCGGGAAACACCATATATTTT
TRBJ1-5 - TRBV27 - 15 CASSFRGYSNQPQHF TGTGCCAGCAGTTTTAGAGGGTACAGCAATCAGCCCCAGCATTTT
TRBJ2-7 - TRBV4-3 - 16 CASSPVGGSAVHEQYF TGCGCCAGCAGCCCCGTAGGGGGAAGTGCTGTACACGAGCAGTACTTC
TRBJ2-7 - TRBV6-5 - 14 CASSFRETFYEQYF TGTGCCAGCAGTTTCCGGGAGACTTTCTACGAGCAGTACTTC
TRBJ2-5 - TRBV2 TRBD2 15 CASSGTSGSQETQYF TGTGCCAGCAGTGGTACTAGCGGGAGCCAAGAGACCCAGTACTTC
TRBJ2-3 - TRBV7-8 - 12 CASKDDSDTQYF TGTGCCAGCAAAGACGACTCGGATACGCAGTATTTT
TRBJ2-1 - TRBV19 TRBD2 15 CASSIASGNPNEQFF TGTGCCAGTAGTATAGCTAGCGGGAACCCCAATGAGCAGTTCTTC
TRBJ2-3 once TRBV5-1 TRBD2 17 CASSLGLAGALTDTQYF TGCGCCAGCAGCCTAGGACTAGCGGGAGCGTTGACAGATACGCAGTATTTT
TRBJ1-1 - TRBV18 - 15 CASSPPVRGTTEAFF TGTGCCAGCTCACCCCCGGTTCGGGGTACAACTGAAGCTTTCTTT
TRBJ2-1 - TRBV5-1 TRBD2 13 CASSLEGPGGPFF TGCGCCAGCAGCTTGGAAGGCCCGGGAGGGCCATTCTTC
TRBJ2-2 - TRBV19 - 13 CASNPRNTGELFF TGTGCCAGTAATCCCAGGAACACCGGGGAGCTGTTTTTT
TRBJ2-4 - TRBV4-3 - 16 CASSQDSRGKLNIQYF TGCGCCAGCAGCCAAGATTCTCGGGGTAAACTAAACATTCAGTACTTC
TRBJ2-7 - TRBV6-1 TRBD2 14 CASMGERGTYEQYF TGTGCCAGCATGGGAGAGCGGGGGACCTACGAGCAGTACTTC
TRBJ2-3 - TRBV4-1 - 18 CASSQDPLAPISTDTQYF TGCGCCAGCAGCCAAGATCCCCTAGCCCCTATCAGCACAGATACGCAGTATTTT
TRBJ2-1 - TRBV10-1 TRBD2 15 CASSEAGGSYNEQFF TGCGCCAGCAGTGAGGCGGGAGGCTCCTACAATGAGCAGTTCTTC
TRBJ2-1 - TRBV7-2 - 12 CASSLVLNEQFF TGTGCCAGCAGCTTAGTACTCAATGAGCAGTTCTTC
TRBJ1-1 few TRBV29-1 - 10 CSVARTEAFF TGCAGCGTTGCTCGGACAGAAGCTTTCTTT
TRBJ1-3 - TRBV11-2 TRBD1 15 CASSQRTGAGNTIYF TGTGCCAGCAGCCAAAGGACAGGGGCTGGAAACACCATATATTTT
TRBJ2-1 - TRBV6-5 TRBD1 13 CASSRDRRNEQFF TGTGCCAGCAGTAGGGACAGGCGAAATGAGCAGTTCTTC
TRBJ2-3 - TRBV2 TRBD1 15 CASLRTGGRTDTQYF TGTGCCAGCCTGAGGACAGGGGGCCGCACAGATACGCAGTATTTT
TRBJ1-2 - TRBV2 - 11 CASSDYGGYTF TGTGCCAGCAGTGACTATGGTGGCTACACCTTC
TRBJ2-1 - TRBV7-2 TRBD2 15 CASSPPSGAVGEQFF TGTGCCAGCAGCCCCCCTAGCGGGGCCGTTGGAGAGCAGTTCTTC
TRBJ1-4 - TRBV2 TRBD1 14 CASTFDRGNEKLFF TGTGCCAGCACCTTTGACAGGGGAAACGAAAAACTGTTTTTT
TRBJ2-5 - TRBV19 - 14 CASSPRTKTLAQYF TGTGCCAGTAGCCCCCGGACTAAGACCCTGGCCCAGTACTTC
TRBJ2-3 - TRBV13 TRBD2 16 CASSLQASGRSDTQYF TGTGCCAGCAGCTTACAGGCTAGCGGGAGGTCAGATACGCAGTATTTT
TRBJ2-3 few TRBV30 TRBD1 15 CAWSPTGVGTDTQYF TGTGCCTGGAGCCCTACAGGGGTAGGGACAGATACGCAGTATTTT
TRBJ2-3 - TRBV5-4 TRBD2 16 CASSLVASGSTDTQYF TGTGCCAGCAGCTTGGTTGCTAGCGGGAGTACAGATACGCAGTATTTT
TRBJ1-5 - TRBV30 - 15 CAWSVRGLGNQPQHF TGTGCCTGGAGTGTACGCGGGTTAGGCAATCAGCCCCAGCATTTT
TRBJ2-1 - TRBV30 TRBD2 16 CAWSALSASGYNEQFF TGTGCCTGGAGCGCCCTCTCTGCTAGCGGATACAATGAGCAGTTCTTC
TRBJ2-5 - TRBV28 - 13 CASSYGGRETQYF TGTGCCAGCAGTTACGGAGGCCGGGAGACCCAGTACTTC
TRBJ1-4 once TRBV19 - 15 CASKVLEAVGEKLFF TGTGCCAGTAAGGTACTCGAGGCAGTCGGCGAAAAACTGTTTTTT